The 16 T cell receptor beta chains below were found in one sample sequenced in a study of OX40 agonist ivuxolimab in advanced cancers. Clones were sequenced by immunoSEQ multiplex PCR, and TCRdb holds only the in-frame ones, with some missing. The table has approximately 25,000 clones, roughly three quarters seen once. The source was CD4+ or CD8+ T cells sorted from blood, collected in a trial of the OX40 agonist ivuxolimab. Receptor source: an adult with an advanced solid tumor such as melanoma, head and neck, liver or kidney cancer.

This chain joins TRBV11-2 and TRBJ2-7, with 9 bases lining up with TRBD2. The CDR3 consists of 16 residues. Unmatched junction bases numbered 14, after V lost 5 bases and J lost 6 bases. The germline CDR1 and CDR2 sequences are SGHAT and FQNNGV. In DNA form, the CDR3 reads TGTGCCAGCAGCCCTCGGTGGGGCGGGGGGGCCGGCGAGCAGTACTTC. It yields the protein CASSPRWGGGAGEQYF.

The chain carries TRBV29-1 and TRBJ2-1; 9 nucleotides line up with TRBD1. V shed 4 bases, J shed 9 bases, and the junction held 7 bases outside the gene matches. Germline CDR1 reads SQVTM; CDR2 reads ANQGSEA. This CDR3 contains 13 residues. Written as DNA, the CDR3 is TGCAGCGTTGCGTCCGGACAGGGGACTGAGCAGTTCTTC. Its protein product is CSVASGQGTEQFF.

This clone was detected once. The rearrangement uses TRBV2 and TRBJ2-7; TRBD1 matches at 7 bases. V trimming: 6 bases; J trimming: 7 bases; junction bases outside the gene matches: 9. This CDR3 spans 13 amino acids. CDR1 is SNHLY and CDR2 is FYNNEI in the germline V gene. CDR3: CASSKGTAREQYF. DNA of the CDR3: TGTGCCAGCAGCAAAGGGACAGCCAGAGAGCAGTACTTC.

This clone was recorded only once. The DNA of the CDR3 is TGCGCCAGCAGCCAAGCTGGGTCCGCTAGCAATGAGCAGTTCTTC. Translating gives CASSQAGSASNEQFF. The chain is built from TRBV4-1 and TRBJ2-1, with unresolved D. The CDR3 covers 15 residues. Per germline, CDR1 MGHRA and CDR2 YSYEKL. The ends were cut back, 1 base at V and 6 bases at J, with 13 bases in the middle.

For the CDR3, the DNA is TGTGCCAGCAGCGGAGCGGGGGGATCCTACGAGCAGTACTTC. Its translation: CASSGAGGSYEQYF. The chain recombines TRBV7-9 with TRBJ2-7; 9 bases are a match to TRBD2. Germline V lookup: CDR1 SEHNR, CDR2 FQNEAQ (reference sequence). Trimming took 5 bases from V and 1 from J; bases not matched to a gene: 3. The CDR3 has 14 residues.

The chain links TRBV2 to TRBJ2-6; TRBD1 matches 10 bases. The V segment lost 11 bases and the J segment 2 bases; nucleotides outside the gene matches: 6. There are 15 residues in the CDR3. Germline V lookup: CDR1 SNHLY, CDR2 FYNNEI. The chain's CDR3 is CAGGTGVAGANVLTF. CDR3 nucleotides: TGTGCCGGGGGGACAGGGGTGGCTGGGGCCAACGTCCTGACTTTC.

This chain uses TRBV10-1 with TRBJ2-5; D is undetermined. Germline CDR1 WNHNN, CDR2 SYGVQD (reference sequence). CDR3 size: 13 residues. V lost 9 bases and J 2 bases, leaving 13 bases between the germline ends. The CDR3 DNA reads as TGCGCCAGTTACCGGGTGGGGCAAGAGACCCAGTACTTC. Amino acid sequence: CASYRVGQETQYF.

The count of this clone is one. V gene TRBV7-8 combines with J gene TRBJ2-2; TRBD1 is a possible D gene (6 bases). The V gene's germline CDR1 is SGHVS and CDR2 FQNEAQ. The V end lost 2 bases, the J end lost 1 base, and 23 bases lay between the germline ends. The CDR3 spans 20 residues. The CDR3 reads CASSLKPGHNSYLNTGELFF. CDR3 DNA sequence: TGTGCCAGCAGCTTAAAACCGGGACACAACTCGTACTTGAACACCGGGGAGCTGTTTTTT.

V is TRBV18 and J is TRBJ2-7; unclear D gene. Trimming took off 2 bases at V and 4 bases at J, with 9 bases between the two ends. This CDR3 is built from 13 residues. Germline V gene lookup returns CDR1 KGHSH and CDR2 LQKENI. CDR3 in DNA: TGTGCCAGCTCACCATTGGACGGGTACGAGCAGTACTTC. Protein product: CASSPLDGYEQYF.

CDR3 nucleotide sequence: TGTGCCAGCAGCTTTGCCGGGACAGAGTCCTATGGCTACACCTTC. Amino acid sequence: CASSFAGTESYGYTF. V gene TRBV7-9 combines with J gene TRBJ1-2; 7 bases match TRBD1. With 3 bases clipped from V and 4 bases from J, the junction kept 8 bases outside the gene matches. Germline CDR1 and CDR2: SEHNR and FQNEAQ (reference sequence). The CDR3 consists of 15 residues.

This clone was picked up one time. This chain uses TRBV19 with TRBJ2-5; 7 nucleotides align to TRBD2. This CDR3 region has 14 residues. Trimming cost V 3 bases and J 4 bases; bases outside gene matches: 5. The germline V gene encodes CDR1 LNHDA and CDR2 SQIVND (reference sequence). The CDR3 bases are TGTGCCAGTAGTATCCCAGGGAGGGGAGAGACCCAGTACTTC. It yields the protein CASSIPGRGETQYF.

This chain connects TRBV7-2 to TRBJ2-2; TRBD1 or TRBD2 may be the D gene (6 bases each). This CDR3 comprises 15 residues. Germline V CDR1 and CDR2: SGHTA, FQGNSA. V was cut by 0 bases and J by 5 bases, with 10 bases left in between. The CDR3 spells CASSLAGGPTGELFF. CDR3 coding DNA: TGTGCCAGCAGCTTAGCTGGGGGGCCTACCGGGGAGCTGTTTTTT.

This chain connects TRBV6-4 to TRBJ1-4; D is possibly TRBD1 (6 bases). This CDR3 has 13 residues. Trimming shortened V by 11 bases and J by 6 bases, and 16 bases separated the two germline ends. Germline CDR1 and CDR2: MRHNA and SNTAGT. CDR3 in DNA: TGTGCCGCCAGGGGTCCCTTTTATGAAAAACTGTTTTTT. Translation: CAARGPFYEKLFF.

The genes are TRBV18 and TRBJ1-6, with 8 bases aligning to TRBD1. The CDR3 contains 15 residues. V was clipped by 6 bases and J by 10 bases; unmatched bases: 11. Germline CDR1 is KGHSH and CDR2 is LQKENI. The CDR3 sequence is CASSPMTGERSPLHF. CDR3 nucleotide sequence: TGTGCCAGCTCCCCAATGACAGGGGAGCGCTCACCCCTCCACTTT.

This clone has a single count. Germline and junction disagree at one end, which may indicate a read error. J is TRBJ1-5 and V is TRBV4-1; D gene unclear. The CDR3 length is 16 residues. Germline V gives CDR1 MGHRA, CDR2 YSYEKL. In nucleotides, the CDR3 is TGCGCCAGCGGCCAAGAAGTGGGCTCTAGCAATCAGCCCCAGCATTTT. It is translated as CASGQEVGSSNQPQHF.

V usage is TRBV5-1 and J usage is TRBJ1-2; 9 nucleotides line up with TRBD1. V shed 3 bases and J 7 bases; nucleotides not matched to a gene: 10. The germline V gene encodes CDR1 SGHRS and CDR2 YFSETQ. The CDR3 contains 15 residues. The CDR3 loop reads CASSYTDRGVGGYTF. The CDR3 bases are TGCGCCAGCAGCTACACGGACAGGGGAGTAGGTGGCTACACCTTC.